A selection of T cell receptor beta chains follows, all from one sample in a study of T cell responses to AZD1222 COVID-19 vaccine. The repertoire was sequenced with immunoSEQ multiplex PCR; TCRdb's copy has only in-frame clones and lacks some. Found here are around 180,000 clones, about 90% of them singletons; the top ten hold 2.5% to 3%. Sample: peripheral blood, taken on day 0 of MenACWY control vaccination. The receptors stem from an adult in good health. Both conserved end residues are part of each CDR3. A D gene is named only where the DNA matches it firmly. The size field is filled for only some rows; it gives once, few, many or a size class.

>NA|TRBJ1-2|once|TRBV5-1
TGCGCCAGCAGCTTCACCGGGACAAACTTTCCCCCTACCTATGGCTACACCTTC
CASSFTGTNFPPTYGYTF
>NA|TRBJ2-7|NA|TRBV2
TGTGCCAGCAGTGAATTTTGGGGCCCAAGCTCCTACGAGCAGTACTTC
CASSEFWGPSSYEQYF
>NA|TRBJ2-5|NA|TRBV29-1
TGCAGCGGATATGTAGCGGAGACCCAGTACTTC
CSGYVAETQYF
>TRBD1|TRBJ1-5|NA|TRBV28
TGTGCCAGCAGGGGGACAGGGCGCCTCTCACAGCCCCAGCATTTT
CASRGTGRLSQPQHF
>TRBD1|TRBJ1-1|NA|TRBV9
TGTGCCAGCAGCGTAAACAGGGGCACTGAAGCTTTCTTT
CASSVNRGTEAFF
>NA|TRBJ1-4|few|TRBV12-3/TRBV12-4
TGTGCCAGCAGTTTCGGTAGACCCGAAAAACTGTTTTTT
CASSFGRPEKLFF
>TRBD2|TRBJ2-3|NA|TRBV5-4
TGTGCCAGCAGCCTTAGACTAGCGGGGGGCTACACAGATACGCAGTATTTT
CASSLRLAGGYTDTQYF
>NA|TRBJ2-7|few|TRBV3-1/TRBV3-2
TGTGCCAGCAGTCTCTGGGGGCGGAGCTCCTACGAGCAGTACTTC
CASSLWGRSSYEQYF
>NA|TRBJ1-1|NA|TRBV5-1
TGCGCCAGCAGCTTGTGGGGCCGAAACACTGAAGCTTTCTTT
CASSLWGRNTEAFF
>NA|TRBJ2-7|NA|TRBV5-3
TGTGCCAGAAGCCATGACAGAACCTACGAGCAGTACTTC
CARSHDRTYEQYF
>TRBD2|TRBJ2-1|NA|TRBV6-5
TGTGCCAGCAGAACTAGCGGGGGCCCAAACAATGAGCAGTTCTTC
CASRTSGGPNNEQFF
>TRBD2|TRBJ2-3|NA|TRBV13
TGTGCCAGCAGCTTAGGGGCCATCCTGGCTAGCGGGGCCTCAGATACGCAGTATTTT
CASSLGAILASGASDTQYF
>NA|TRBJ2-1|NA|TRBV28
TGTGCCAGCAGTTTAGGCGGAAGAAGAGACAATGAGCAGTTCTTC
CASSLGGRRDNEQFF
>NA|TRBJ1-3|NA|TRBV7-6
TGTGCCAGCAGCCGGGACGTACCTTCAGGAAACACCATATATTTT
CASSRDVPSGNTIYF
>NA|TRBJ2-1|NA|TRBV7-9
TGTGCCAGCAGCTTAAGGGGAGGCCCCCTCTACAATGAGCAGTTCTTC
CASSLRGGPLYNEQFF